This TCR beta chain is from a study of control samples from healthy donors and cancer patients. This CDR3 is 15 amino acids long. The V end was cut by 6 bases, the J end by 1 base, with 13 bases between. CDR1 SGHDT and CDR2 YYEEEE come from the germline V gene. Repertoires were generated with immunoSEQ multiplex PCR, while TCRdb's copy carries only in-frame clones and drops some. The data show about 75,000 clones, 84% seen once. The chain has TRBV5-6 and TRBJ2-2; D not resolved. This sequence originates from a middle-aged man in good health. The sample taken for sequencing was blood. The CDR3 region is CASIDTPQNTGELFF. Written as DNA, the CDR3 is TGTGCCAGCATCGACACGCCGCAGAACACCGGGGAGCTGTTTTTT.